Listed below are T cell receptor beta chains from one sample, sequenced in a study of cytomegalovirus exposure and HLA in healthy donors. This table comes from immunoSEQ multiplex PCR, and its TCRdb copy is limited to in-frame clones, with some not included. The data show approximately 130,000 clones, roughly 70% seen once. Sequenced sample: PBMCs. These receptors were taken from a woman aged 35 to 49 in good health and CMV-seropositive. Each CDR3 is given with its conserved first and last residue. The order of the fields is J gene, V gene, clone size, D gene, CDR3 length, CDR3 protein, CDR3 DNA. The D gene is left open where the match is weak. Size is stated for part of the rows, as once, few or many counts, or as a class when the clone is expanded.

TRBJ2-7 TRBV2 NA TRBD1 14 CASSRDSRSYEQYF TGTGCCAGCAGTCGGGACAGCCGCTCCTACGAGCAGTACTTC
TRBJ2-7 TRBV19 NA NA 13 CASSMSGTYEQYF TGTGCCAGTAGTATGTCCGGGACCTACGAGCAGTACTTC
TRBJ1-2 TRBV7-3 NA TRBD1 14 CASSLKQGASGYTF TGTGCCAGCAGCCTAAAACAGGGGGCGAGTGGCTACACCTTC
TRBJ2-3 TRBV7-9 NA TRBD1 17 CASSSTYRGPSTDTQYF TGTGCCAGCAGCTCAACGTACAGGGGGCCGAGCACAGATACGCAGTATTTT
TRBJ1-1 TRBV19 NA TRBD1 14 CASRPTGEGTEAFF TGTGCCAGTAGGCCGACAGGGGAGGGCACTGAAGCTTTCTTT
TRBJ1-2 TRBV5-1 NA TRBD1 15 CASSAEGQGFYGYTF TGCGCCAGCAGCGCGGAGGGACAGGGTTTCTATGGCTACACCTTC
TRBJ2-5 TRBV5-1 NA TRBD2 15 CASSLGSGGIETQYF TGCGCCAGCAGCTTGGGTAGCGGGGGGATAGAGACCCAGTACTTC
TRBJ2-7 TRBV4-3 NA TRBD2 17 CASSLLSSGSSSYEQYF TGCGCCAGCAGCCTACTTTCTAGCGGGTCGAGCTCCTACGAGCAGTACTTC
TRBJ1-4 TRBV28 once NA 13 CASNRANNEKLFF TGTGCCAGCAACAGGGCTAATAATGAAAAACTGTTTTTT
TRBJ2-3 TRBV6-5 NA NA 15 CASSPGGRGTDTQYF TGTGCCAGCAGCCCCGGGGGACGGGGCACAGATACGCAGTATTTT
TRBJ2-2 TRBV11-3 once TRBD2 16 CASSRTSGRSTGELFF TGTGCCAGCAGCCGGACTAGCGGGAGGAGCACCGGGGAGCTGTTTTTT
TRBJ2-1 TRBV9 NA NA 16 CASSELDLGPIGEQFF TGTGCCAGCAGCGAGCTGGACTTAGGACCAATTGGGGAGCAGTTCTTC
TRBJ1-1 TRBV28 NA NA 14 CASSFYRDYTEAFF TGTGCCAGCAGTTTCTACAGGGATTACACTGAAGCTTTCTTT
TRBJ2-7 TRBV10-3 NA TRBD1 12 CATLQGAGEQYF TGTGCCACCCTCCAGGGGGCGGGCGAGCAGTACTTC
TRBJ1-1 TRBV7-9 NA NA 14 CASSLGTVNTEAFF TGTGCCAGCAGCTTAGGGACAGTAAACACTGAAGCTTTCTTT
TRBJ2-7 TRBV7-2 NA NA 14 CASSWTAGPYEQYF TGTGCCAGCAGCTGGACTGCGGGGCCCTACGAGCAGTACTTC
TRBJ1-1 TRBV6-6 NA TRBD1 13 CASTYGDRGKAFF TGTGCCAGCACCTACGGGGACAGGGGTAAGGCTTTCTTT
TRBJ2-1 TRBV6-5 NA TRBD2 15 CASSLAGGTYNEQFF TGTGCCAGCAGTTTAGCGGGAGGGACCTACAATGAGCAGTTCTTC
TRBJ2-7 TRBV27 NA TRBD2 16 CASSQPGLAGAYEQYF TGTGCCAGCAGTCAACCCGGCCTAGCGGGAGCCTACGAGCAGTACTTC
TRBJ2-7 TRBV19 NA TRBD1 14 CASSPPGQGYEQYF TGTGCCAGTAGTCCTCCGGGACAGGGCTACGAGCAGTACTTC
TRBJ2-2 TRBV7-3 NA NA 16 CASSLRHSANTGELFF TGTGCCAGCAGCTTAAGACACTCCGCGAACACCGGGGAGCTGTTTTTT
TRBJ2-7 TRBV7-2 NA NA 14 CASSLDRTSYEQYF TGTGCCAGCAGCTTAGACAGAACCTCCTACGAGCAGTACTTC
TRBJ2-7 TRBV30 NA TRBD2 14 CAWSVGSGSVEQYF TGTGCCTGGAGTGTAGGTAGCGGGAGCGTCGAGCAGTACTTC
TRBJ2-7 TRBV11-2 NA NA 13 CASSRDSPGEQYF TGTGCCAGCAGTCGGGACTCCCCGGGCGAGCAGTACTTC
TRBJ1-5 TRBV7-8 NA NA 15 CASSVQGGSNQPQHF TGTGCCAGCAGCGTACAGGGCGGGAGCAATCAGCCCCAGCATTTT
TRBJ1-2 TRBV6-5 NA NA 13 CASSLGQNYGYTF TGTGCCAGCAGTTTAGGACAGAACTATGGCTACACCTTC
TRBJ1-5 TRBV7-8 NA TRBD1 15 CASSPRAGTDQPQHF TGTGCCAGCAGCCCGAGGGCGGGGACAGATCAGCCCCAGCATTTT
TRBJ1-1 TRBV5-4 once NA 13 CASTRGMNTEAFF TGTGCCAGCACCCGCGGGATGAACACTGAAGCTTTCTTT
TRBJ1-4 TRBV2 NA NA 14 CASSEGPWSEKLFF TGTGCCAGCAGTGAAGGCCCCTGGAGTGAAAAACTGTTTTTT
TRBJ1-1 TRBV27 NA TRBD1 14 CASSVPGTGVPAFF TGTGCCAGCAGTGTCCCTGGGACAGGTGTTCCCGCTTTCTTT
TRBJ2-7 TRBV7-8 NA NA 14 CASSLVGQNYEQYF TGTGCCAGCAGCTTAGTAGGACAAAACTACGAGCAGTACTTC